The T cell receptor (beta chain) described here comes from a study of CD8 T cells in ankylosing spondylitis. Study-wide points: Apparently characteristic of ankylosing spondylitis blood was a TCR beta motif (fewer than ten highly homologous variants). Clones linked to the disease showed a CD8+ phenotype. They occurred at relatively low frequencies in peripheral blood. Earlier work had already found some motif variants in reactive arthritis synovial fluid and blood. Matched ankylosing spondylitis synovial fluid reportedly showed significant enrichment of disease-linked clones.

Germline CDR1 SNHLY, CDR2 FYNNEI. V trimming: 8 bases; J trimming: 3 bases; junction bases outside the gene matches: 5. This CDR3 has 13 residues. This clonotype was seen ten or more times. Its antigen is still unknown. Preparation of TCR beta libraries was done by quantitative 5'-RACE with molecular barcodes. TCRdb reprocessed the 5' RACE reads via MiXCR and lists one record per CDR3 protein. The sample lists 75,000 to 95,000 distinct CDR3 sequences; roughly 10% were seen once. The clonotype originates from a male donor with ankylosing spondylitis. The sequencing input was blood, either unsorted or a sorted T cell fraction (not recorded which). The V and J genes are TRBV2 and TRBJ2-3, with 7 bases matching TRBD2. The CDR3 coding sequence is TGTGCCAGCTCCTGGGGAGGGACAGATACGCAGTATTTT. Residues: CASSWGGTDTQYF.